This TCR beta chain was captured by sequencing in a study of cytomegalovirus exposure and HLA in healthy donors. Study results and limitations: A later examination showed that TCR association rates differed by HLA locus, with DRB1 most and HLA-C fewest. Overall, roughly 150 TCR beta chains were annotated as cytomegalovirus-associated.

PCR amplification relied on 60 Vbeta primers (plus 13 Jbeta primers). Repertoires were generated with immunoSEQ multiplex PCR, while TCRdb's copy carries only in-frame clones and drops some. The sample has about 160,000 clones; roughly 70% are singletons. Remarks on this clone: Its antigen is currently unknown.

The receptor was derived from a man between 35 and 55 years old in good health and CMV-seropositive. Specimen: PBMCs.

This CDR3 reads CATTMAIVPWIANTGELFF. CDR3 in DNA: TGTGCCACCACTATGGCTATAGTTCCCTGGATAGCGAACACCGGGGAGCTGTTTTTT. V is TRBV21-1 and J is TRBJ2-2; no check of the table's D call, TRBD2, against the DNA was made. TRBV21-1 corresponds to a pseudogene. The CDR3 contains 19 residues.